The clone carrying this TCR beta chain was recorded a few times. Its antigen is not identified. Expressed TCRB transcripts were sequenced because the isolated RNA had all been reverse transcribed beforehand. Profiled with immunoSEQ multiplex PCR; TCRdb holds only in-frame clones, not every one. Of roughly 350,000 clones listed, about 11% are singletons. CDR3 length: 16 residues. J was trimmed by 0 bases and V by 2 bases; bases with no gene match: 4. Looked up from germline, CDR1 is LNHDA and CDR2 is SQIVND (reference sequence). This sample is part of a study of beta chain features in type 1 diabetes. Overall study findings and caveats: It was among patients, rather than healthy donors, that naive, central memory and Treg TCRB repertoires appeared more similar. Shorter TCRB CDR3s, moderately but significantly so, were found in Type 1 diabetes patients in all four CD4+ subsets.

Sorted populations were all over 95% pure. The sequence was collected from a woman aged 25 to 45 in good health. Sequenced sample: naive CD4+ T cells from blood. The chain employs TRBV19 and TRBJ2-1; TRBD2 agrees at 7 bases. CDR3 sequence (DNA): TGTGCCAGTAGTATAAGCGGGAAAGTCTCCTACAATGAGCAGTTCTTC. This encodes CASSISGKVSYNEQFF.